This is a list of T cell receptor beta chains from one sample in a study of blood T cells in healthy people across ages. A single record per CDR3 protein comes from TCRdb applying MiXCR to the 5' RACE reads. The top ten hold roughly 10% of the sample, which has about 930,000 distinct CDR3 sequences, about 27% seen once. These data are also associated with another study on T cells of mothers and their children.

The sequencing input was blood. These TCRs come from a woman aged 40 to 50 in good health. The CDR3 runs from the conserved cysteine through the conserved F or W. D genes are given only for firm matches.

>TRBV4-2|TRBD1
CASSQEGQGAYEQYF
>TRBV6-5|TRBD2
CASRKSGGTYEQYF
>TRBV25-1|-
CASSEYYGQGDETQYF
>TRBV4-2|-
CVSSQDRGTDTQYF
>TRBV20-1|-
CRPRGADMQYF
>TRBV12-3/TRBV12-4|TRBD1
CASRASMGQHKNIQYF
>TRBV12-3/TRBV12-4|TRBD1
CASNPGQYQETQYF
>TRBV5-6|-
CASSSGLRDTQYF
>TRBV6-2/TRBV6-3|-
CASSEGTGLTYEQYF
>TRBV28|TRBD1
CAGRPGQGSFQPQHF
>TRBV25-1|-
CASRETVMNTEAFF
>TRBV15|TRBD1
CATSRGTGTGGDTQYF
>TRBV20-1|TRBD1
CSANTGGSDYGYTF
>TRBV28|-
CASSLGVGLATNEKLFF
>TRBV5-1|-
CASSLDRTANEKLFF
>TRBV5-1|TRBD2
CASRSGGTPSTDTQYF
>TRBV24-1|-
CATSDRERAEQFF
>TRBV5-1|-
CASSLAGTNYNEQFF
>TRBV5-4|TRBD1
CASITTGRYGYTF
>TRBV7-9|-
CASGGTAYNEQFF
>TRBV4-1|TRBD1
CASSPPRGLGANVLTF
>TRBV20-1|TRBD2
CSAAGTSDFEQYF
>TRBV12-3/TRBV12-4|TRBD2
CASRNLGLAGGNEQFF